These 27 T cell receptor beta chains originate from one sample sequenced in a study of blood T cell repertoires in COVID-19. The assay was immunoSEQ multiplex PCR, and TCRdb's table has in-frame clones only and misses some. The sample shows about 170,000 clones, 84% of them seen only once. Material: peripheral blood. Receptor source: a man aged 35-49 years who had recovered from COVID-19.

The genes are TRBV18 and TRBJ1-1, with TRBD1 matching 8 bases. The CDR3 runs 16 residues. V gave up 2 bases and J gave up 1 base; unmatched junction bases: 6. CDR1 and CDR2 from the germline V gene are KGHSH and LQKENI. CDR3 sequence reads: CASSPLAGGTNTEAFF. The DNA for the CDR3 is TGTGCCAGCTCACCATTGGCAGGGGGCACGAACACTGAAGCTTTCTTT. Variable domain in full (rest from reference TRBV18 and TRBJ1-1): NAGVMQNPRHLVRRRGQEARLRCSPMKGHSHVYWYRQLPEEGLKFMVYLQKENIIDESGMPKERFSAEFPKEGPSILRIQQVVRGDSAAYFCASSPLAGGTNTEAFFGQGTRLTVV.

DNA of the CDR3: TGTGCCAGTTGGGCTGGACAGAGCACCTACGAGCAGTACTTC. It translates to CASWAGQSTYEQYF. The chain employs TRBV27 and TRBJ2-7, with D possibly TRBD1 on 6 matching bases. Trimming removed 9 bases at V and 2 bases at J, with 17 bases between. This CDR3 has 14 residues. The germline V gene encodes CDR1 MNHEY and CDR2 SMNVEV (reference sequence).

This CDR3 is CASSFPGVQETQYF. The CDR3 bases are TGTGCCAGCAGCTTCCCGGGGGTCCAAGAGACCCAGTACTTC. The V gene is TRBV11-1, the J gene TRBJ2-5; D is possibly TRBD2 (6 bases). Germline V lookup: CDR1 SGHAT, CDR2 FQDESV (reference sequence). The CDR3 sequence is 14 residues long. Trimming removed 3 bases at V and 1 base at J, with 9 bases between.

The J gene is TRBJ2-6, the V gene TRBV5-4, with D possibly TRBD2 on 5 matching bases. Trimming shortened V by 0 bases and J by 0 bases, and 10 bases separated the two germline ends. The CDR3 length is 17 residues. Germline V gene lookup returns CDR1 SGHNT and CDR2 YYREEE (reference sequence). CDR3 in amino acids: CASSLERLSSGANVLTF. The DNA of the CDR3 is TGTGCCAGCAGCTTGGAGCGGCTGAGCTCTGGGGCCAACGTCCTGACTTTC.

This clone was seen just once. The chain uses TRBV28 and TRBJ2-3, with 7 bases that match TRBD1. Germline CDR1 MDHEN, CDR2 SYDVKM. The trim removed 5 bases at V and 2 bases at J, leaving 4 bases unmatched. This CDR3 contains 14 residues. The CDR3 loop reads CASSMTGNTDTQYF. DNA of the CDR3: TGTGCCAGCAGTATGACAGGGAACACAGATACGCAGTATTTT.

In the case of this clone: The sample carries other DNA sequences with the same CDR3. This rearrangement joins TRBV28 to TRBJ1-3; no firm D call. Germline V lookup: CDR1 MDHEN, CDR2 SYDVKM. The V end was cut by 3 bases, the J end by 2 bases, with 8 bases between. The CDR3 extends over 14 amino acids. In DNA form, the CDR3 reads TGTGCCAGCAGTTTGCGGGGAACTGGAAACACCATATATTTT. Its translation is CASSLRGTGNTIYF.

V gene TRBV6-5 combines with J gene TRBJ1-3, with TRBD1 matching over 8 bases. V lost 6 bases, J lost 3 bases, and 7 bases stayed unmatched. This CDR3 has 15 amino acids. Per the germline V gene, CDR1 is MNHEY and CDR2 is SVGAGI. The DNA of the CDR3 is TGTGCCAGCAGACGCGATACAGGGGGTGGAAACACCATATATTTT. Translated, it gives CASRRDTGGGNTIYF.

The chain recombines TRBV13 with TRBJ2-1, with 13 positions matching TRBD2. In germline, CDR1 is PRHDT, CDR2 FYEKMQ (reference sequence). The ends lost 5 bases at V and 7 bases at J; junction bases unmatched: 14. This CDR3 has 18 residues. The CDR3 protein is CASSIRLAGGSLGNEQFF. Here the CDR3 DNA reads TGTGCCAGCAGCATTCGACTAGCGGGAGGCTCCTTGGGGAATGAGCAGTTCTTC.

The CDR3 protein is CASSLWGRGANVLTF. CDR3 sequence (DNA): TGTGCCAGCAGCTTATGGGGGCGCGGGGCCAACGTCCTGACTTTC. The gene calls are TRBV13 and TRBJ2-6, with D possibly being TRBD1 (6 bases). Germline lookup yields CDR1 PRHDT and CDR2 FYEKMQ (reference sequence). This CDR3 comprises 15 residues. The ends were cut back, 2 bases at V and 4 bases at J, with 9 bases in the middle. Filled out from reference TRBV13 and TRBJ2-6, the complete variable domain reads AAGVIQSPRHLIKEKRETATLKCYPIPRHDTVYWYQQGPGQDPQFLISFYEKMQSDKGSIPDRFSAQQFSDYHSELNMSSLELGDSALYFCASSLWGRGANVLTFGAGSRLTVL.

CDR3 in amino acids: CASSPPTSANEQFF. In nucleotides, the CDR3 is TGTGCCAGCTCACCACCGACTAGCGCCAATGAGCAGTTCTTC. This rearrangement joins TRBV18 to TRBJ2-1, with TRBD2 identical over 8 bases. CDR1 and CDR2 (germline): KGHSH, LQKENI. This CDR3 region has 14 residues. V dropped 0 bases and J dropped 6; count of bases not matched to a gene: 1.

V gene TRBV5-5 combines with J gene TRBJ2-5; a weak D match, TRBD1 (5 bases). The CDR3 spans 13 residues. Trimming cost V 4 bases and J 3 bases, with 10 bases left between them. CDR1 and CDR2 from the germline V gene are SGHKS and YYEKEE (reference sequence). CDR3 in amino acids: CASSRQLEETQYF. The CDR3 DNA is TGTGCCAGCAGCCGACAGTTAGAAGAGACCCAGTACTTC.

The chain recombines TRBV5-6 with TRBJ2-5; possibly TRBD1 for D (5 bases). Germline lookup yields CDR1 SGHDT and CDR2 YYEEEE. Trimming removed 0 bases from V and 4 bases from J, with 13 bases in between. This CDR3 is built from 15 residues. Here the CDR3 reads CASSLVSGRGETQYF. In DNA form, the CDR3 reads TGTGCCAGCAGCTTGGTTTCGGGTAGGGGAGAGACCCAGTACTTC.

The rearrangement joins TRBV6-6 to TRBJ1-2; 8 nucleotides align to TRBD1. CDR1 and CDR2 (germline): MNHNY, SVGAGI (reference sequence). The CDR3 totals 16 residues. The ends lost 5 bases at V and 3 bases at J; junction bases unmatched: 11. The CDR3 bases are TGTGCCAGCAGTAGGAGTCAGGGGGCGAGTGACTATGGCTACACCTTC. This translates into CASSRSQGASDYGYTF.

The rearrangement uses TRBV5-1 and TRBJ1-1; D is undetermined. Germline lookup yields CDR1 SGHRS and CDR2 YFSETQ. This CDR3 spans 14 amino acids. V shed 6 bases and J shed 2 bases, with 14 bases lying between them. The CDR3 DNA reads TGCGCCAGCAACCCGGGAGCCACCAACACTGAAGCTTTCTTT. Its translation is CASNPGATNTEAFF.

The gene calls are TRBV7-2 and TRBJ2-1, with D perhaps TRBD2 (6 bases). V shed 1 base and J shed 2 bases, with 9 bases lying between them. Germline-derived CDR1 and CDR2 are SGHTA and FQGNSA. The CDR3 spans 15 residues. The CDR3 sequence: CASSLGGITYNEQFF. The CDR3 DNA reads TGTGCCAGCAGCTTAGGCGGGATCACCTACAATGAGCAGTTCTTC. The full variable domain, in which reference TRBV7-2 and TRBJ2-1 provide the parts outside the CDR3, is GAGVSQSPSNKVTEKGKDVELRCDPISGHTALYWYRQSLGQGLEFLIYFQGNSAPDKSGLPSDRFSAERTGGSVSTLTIQRTQQEDSAVYLCASSLGGITYNEQFFGPGTRLTVL.

The chain uses TRBV5-1 and TRBJ1-2, with 9 positions matching TRBD1. Germline V gene data show CDR1 as SGHRS and CDR2 as YFSETQ. The CDR3 totals 14 residues. V lost 4 bases, J lost 6 bases, and 7 bases stayed unmatched. CDR3 bases: TGCGCCAGCAGCCCCCAGACAGGGGGAGATGGCTACACCTTC. Its protein product is CASSPQTGGDGYTF.

This clone was seen ten or more times. The rearrangement links TRBV7-2 to TRBJ1-1; the D gene is possibly TRBD1 (5 bases). Germline V lookup: CDR1 SGHTA, CDR2 FQGNSA. The length of the CDR3 is 13 residues. V was cut by 7 bases and J by 3 bases, with 12 bases left in between. CDR3 bases: TGTGCCAGCACCTGGGGGAGGGACACTGAAGCTTTCTTT. Translated: CASTWGRDTEAFF. The variable domain in full, with the rest retrieved from reference TRBV7-2 and TRBJ1-1, is GAGVSQSPSNKVTEKGKDVELRCDPISGHTALYWYRQSLGQGLEFLIYFQGNSAPDKSGLPSDRFSAERTGGSVSTLTIQRTQQEDSAVYLCASTWGRDTEAFFGQGTRLTVV.

On this clone itself: This specimen includes other DNA sequences encoding the same CDR3. The rearrangement joins TRBV2 to TRBJ2-7, with unresolved D. Trimming took 0 bases from V and 4 from J, leaving 4 bases between them. The germline V gene has CDR1 SNHLY and CDR2 FYNNEI. The CDR3 length is 12 residues. The CDR3 reads CASSEARYEQYF. The CDR3 DNA reads TGTGCCAGCAGTGAAGCGCGGTACGAGCAGTACTTC.

The chain combines TRBV4-1 with TRBJ2-1; 10 nucleotides align to TRBD2. V lost 1 base and J lost 7; bases outside the gene matches: 7. Germline CDR1 reads MGHRA; CDR2 reads YSYEKL. The CDR3 is 16 amino acids. CDR3 nucleotide sequence: TGCGCCAGCAGCCAAGGAACCGGGACTAGCGATAATGAGCAGTTCTTC. Its translation is CASSQGTGTSDNEQFF.

The rearrangement uses TRBV5-6 and TRBJ1-3, with a tentative D call TRBD1 (5 bases). This CDR3 spans 14 amino acids. V was clipped by 0 bases and J by 4 bases, with 8 bases between them. Germline V gives CDR1 SGHDT, CDR2 YYEEEE. The CDR3 protein is CASSLGTSGNTIYF. CDR3 DNA: TGTGCCAGCAGCTTGGGGACATCAGGAAACACCATATATTTT.

The chain employs TRBV5-8 and TRBJ2-3; D is uncertain. Germline-derived CDR1 and CDR2 are SGHTS and YDEGEE. Trimming cost V 4 bases and J 6 bases, with 9 bases left between them. The CDR3 is 12 amino acids. The CDR3 sequence is CASSLEVDTQYF. CDR3 coding DNA: TGTGCCAGCAGCCTAGAGGTGGATACGCAGTATTTT.

This clone was observed a few times. The rearrangement joins TRBV7-2 to TRBJ1-1; no clear D gene. The CDR3 spans 14 residues. Trimming shortened V by 3 bases and J by 3 bases, and 11 bases separated the two germline ends. Germline CDR1 reads SGHTA; CDR2 reads FQGNSA. CDR3 loop: CASSFRMRDTEAFF. The CDR3 DNA reads TGTGCCAGCAGCTTCAGGATGAGGGACACTGAAGCTTTCTTT.

The chain links TRBV7-3 to TRBJ2-7, with 10 bases fitting TRBD2. The CDR3 length is 15 residues. Germline values: CDR1 SGHTA, CDR2 FQGTGA. The J segment lost 4 bases and the V segment lost 3 bases, leaving 6 bases of the junction unmatched. The CDR3 here is CASSLTEREGYEQYF. CDR3 nucleotide sequence: TGTGCCAGCAGCTTGACCGAGCGGGAGGGGTACGAGCAGTACTTC.

The chain links TRBV25-1 to TRBJ2-2, with TRBD1 matching over 7 bases. Germline lookup yields CDR1 MGHDK and CDR2 SYGVNS. This CDR3 is built from 14 residues. V shed 8 bases and J 9 bases; nucleotides not matched to a gene: 12. The CDR3 sequence: CASLGGRTARELFF. CDR3 DNA: TGTGCCAGCTTAGGGGGCAGAACCGCCCGGGAGCTGTTTTTT.

This chain joins TRBV10-3 and TRBJ2-1; tentative D call: TRBD1 (5 bases). The CDR3 contains 18 residues. The ends were cut back, 0 bases at V and 3 bases at J, with 18 bases in the middle. The V gene's germline CDR1 is ENHRY and CDR2 SYGVKD. The CDR3 sequence: CAISESTRAKDNYNEQFF. The DNA of the CDR3 is TGTGCCATCAGTGAGTCGACACGAGCGAAGGACAACTACAATGAGCAGTTCTTC.

This chain joins TRBV19 and TRBJ1-1; D is undetermined. Germline V lookup: CDR1 LNHDA, CDR2 SQIVND (reference sequence). CDR3 length: 14 amino acids. V lost 2 bases and J 2 bases, leaving 9 bases between the germline ends. The CDR3 DNA sequence: TGTGCCAGTAGTATAACTCGGAGCAACACTGAAGCTTTCTTT. Encoded protein: CASSITRSNTEAFF.

This rearrangement joins TRBV2 to TRBJ1-4; 10 nucleotides line up with TRBD1. Germline CDR1 and CDR2: SNHLY and FYNNEI. The CDR3 has 15 residues. V trimming: 4 bases; J trimming: 8 bases; junction bases outside the gene matches: 7. The CDR3 protein is CASSGIGTGVEKLFF. For the CDR3, the DNA is TGTGCCAGCAGTGGAATTGGGACAGGGGTCGAAAAACTGTTTTTT. Drawing the rest from reference TRBV2 and TRBJ1-4, the complete variable domain is EPEVTQTPSHQVTQMGQEVILRCVPISNHLYFYWYRQILGQKVEFLVSFYNNEISEKSEIFDDQFSVERPDGSNFTLKIRSTKLEDSAMYFCASSGIGTGVEKLFFGSGTQLSVL.